A single sample is the source of the 20 T cell receptor beta chains below, sequenced in a study of blood T cell repertoires in COVID-19. Clones were read by immunoSEQ multiplex PCR, and TCRdb kept only the in-frame ones, dropping some. This repertoire shows about 250,000 clones, 90% found once; its top ten account for 2.1%. Sample: peripheral blood. These receptors all come from a woman aged 55-69 years with COVID-19, enrolled during active disease.

The chain employs TRBV20-1 and TRBJ2-5; a weak D match, TRBD2 (5 bases). Germline CDR1 and CDR2: DFQATT and SNEGSKA (reference sequence). The V gene lost 3 bases and the J gene lost 5 bases, with 7 bases spanning the gap. The CDR3 runs 11 residues. CDR3 sequence: CSASGGETQYF. CDR3 DNA: TGCAGTGCTAGTGGCGGGGAGACCCAGTACTTC.

This rearrangement joins TRBV23-1 to TRBJ1-6; D remains unclear. TRBV23-1 is assigned to the ORF class and has an uncertain function. V gave up 8 bases and J gave up 1 base, with 18 bases separating them. The CDR3 extends over 17 amino acids. The CDR3 is CASPLGENASYNSPLHF. CDR3 DNA: TGCGCCAGCCCCCTGGGAGAGAACGCTTCCTATAATTCACCCCTCCACTTT.

The chain couples TRBV5-5 to TRBJ1-1; D is unclear. The V gene's germline CDR1 is SGHKS and CDR2 YYEKEE (reference sequence). V dropped 1 base and J dropped 5 bases, with 9 bases sitting between them. The CDR3 is 13 amino acids. Written as DNA, the CDR3 is TGTGCCAGCAGCTTGTCCGTGGAGACTGAAGCTTTCTTT. Amino acid sequence: CASSLSVETEAFF.

The chain recombines TRBV29-1 with TRBJ1-1, with unresolved D. The CDR3 contains 15 residues. Per germline, CDR1 SQVTM and CDR2 ANQGSEA. With 0 bases removed from V and 4 bases from J, the gap between germline ends came to 15 bases. The CDR3: CSVEDPHSGGTEAFF. The DNA for the CDR3 is TGCAGCGTTGAAGACCCTCACAGCGGAGGCACTGAAGCTTTCTTT. Together with reference TRBV29-1 and TRBJ1-1, the CDR3 gives the full variable domain: SAVISQKPSRDICQRGTSLTIQCQVDSQVTMMFWYRQQPGQSLTLIATANQGSEATYESGFVIDKFPISRPNLTFSTLTVSNMSPEDSSIYLCSVEDPHSGGTEAFFGQGTRLTVV.

The rearrangement links TRBV19 to TRBJ1-1; no definite D call. V was cut by 4 bases and J by 4 bases, with 19 bases left in between. Germline V gene data show CDR1 as LNHDA and CDR2 as SQIVND (reference sequence). The CDR3 is made up of 16 amino acids. The CDR3 coding sequence is TGTGCCAGTAGTACCCCCACCGGGGATCTGGGCACTGAAGCTTTCTTT. Its translation: CASSTPTGDLGTEAFF.

The J gene is TRBJ2-4, the V gene TRBV3-1 (or the pseudogene TRBV3-2), with D unclear. Germline CDR1 LGHDT, CDR2 YNNKEL (reference sequence). Trimming pared 1 base from V and 7 bases from J, leaving 5 bases between. This CDR3 comprises 12 residues. The CDR3 loop reads CASSQVANIQYF. The CDR3 nucleotides are TGTGCCAGCAGCCAAGTTGCGAACATTCAGTACTTC.

The chain employs TRBV6-1 and TRBJ1-2; D perhaps matches TRBD1 (5 bases). Trimming cost V 3 bases and J 5 bases, with 7 bases left between them. This CDR3 has 12 residues. Germline-derived CDR1 and CDR2 are MNHNS and SASEGT. The CDR3 protein is CASSETVYGYTF. The CDR3 coding sequence is TGTGCCAGCAGTGAGACAGTTTATGGCTACACCTTC.

The CDR3, as DNA: TGTGCCAGTAGGGTCGGGAGAGGTTTGGGAGAGACCCAGTACTTC. Translated: CASRVGRGLGETQYF. This sequence joins TRBV19 and TRBJ2-5; a weak D match, TRBD2 (6 bases). Looked up from germline, CDR1 is LNHDA and CDR2 is SQIVND (reference sequence). Between the trimmed V and J ends, which lost 6 bases and 4 bases, there was a span of 18 bases. This CDR3 spans 15 amino acids.

The rearrangement uses TRBV19 and TRBJ1-2, with D possibly matching TRBD1 (6 bases). The CDR3 runs 13 residues. Trimming left V 5 bases short and J 4 bases short, with 11 bases between. CDR1 LNHDA and CDR2 SQIVND come from the germline V gene (reference sequence). CDR3 protein: CASSEGVGYGYTF. CDR3 DNA sequence: TGTGCCAGTAGTGAGGGGGTTGGCTATGGCTACACCTTC.

The chain recombines TRBV7-2 with TRBJ2-3, with D maybe TRBD2 (5 bases). The CDR3 is made up of 14 amino acids. CDR1 and CDR2 (germline): SGHTA, FQGNSA. V lost 3 bases to trimming and J lost 4 bases, with 11 bases between them. The CDR3 DNA is TGTGCCAGCAGCTTTACGGGGTCGGCAGATACGCAGTATTTT. It encodes CASSFTGSADTQYF.

The chain has TRBV4-3 and TRBJ1-4; TRBD1 is a possible D gene (6 bases). CDR3 size: 15 residues. Germline V CDR1 and CDR2: LGHNA, YSLEER. V gave up 4 bases and J gave up 8 bases, with 17 bases separating them. The DNA for the CDR3 is TGCGCCAGCAGCCCGCTCACAGGGTTGGGGGAAAAACTGTTTTTT. It encodes CASSPLTGLGEKLFF.

V and J are TRBV9 and TRBJ1-2, with unresolved D. CDR1 and CDR2 (germline): SGDLS, YYNGEE. V lost 4 bases, J lost 5 bases, and 18 bases lay in between. The CDR3 is 15 residues long. As DNA, the CDR3 is TGTGCCAGCAGCCTTAGCAGATCCATCACGTATGGCTACACCTTC. This codes for CASSLSRSITYGYTF.

The chain recombines TRBV6-5 with TRBJ1-5; D is undetermined. V lost 10 bases and J lost 9, with 10 bases in between. Germline CDR1 MNHEY, CDR2 SVGAGI. This CDR3 is built from 10 residues. CDR3: CATVLGPQHF. CDR3 nucleotides: TGTGCCACCGTTCTCGGGCCCCAGCATTTT.

The chain couples TRBV6-2 or TRBV6-3 to TRBJ1-2; the D gene is possibly TRBD1 (5 bases). Germline V CDR1 and CDR2: MNHEY, SVGEGT. CDR3 size: 14 residues. V lost 6 bases to trimming and J lost 4 bases, with 15 bases between them. This chain's CDR3 is CASSRAGPSYGYTF. Written as DNA, the CDR3 is TGTGCCAGCAGCCGGGCGGGACCGAGCTATGGCTACACCTTC.

The chain recombines TRBV9 with TRBJ1-2; unclear D gene. Germline-derived CDR1 and CDR2 are SGDLS and YYNGEE. The ends were cut back, 4 bases at V and 5 bases at J, with 18 bases in the middle. This CDR3 region has 15 residues. The chain's CDR3 is CASSSTPVTLYGYTF. CDR3 bases: TGTGCCAGCAGCTCCACGCCGGTGACTCTTTATGGCTACACCTTC.

The rearrangement links TRBV4-3 to TRBJ1-2; perhaps TRBD1 as D (5 bases). Trimming left V 2 bases short and J 7 bases short, with 20 bases between. This CDR3 contains 16 residues. The germline gives CDR1 LGHNA, CDR2 YSLEER. The CDR3 DNA reads TGCGCCAGCAGCCAATACCGGGACGTAGCGGTGGGTGGCTACACCTTC. Protein sequence: CASSQYRDVAVGGYTF.

CDR3 amino acids: CASSPGGIGTEAFF. CDR3 DNA: TGTGCCAGCAGCCCAGGGGGGATAGGCACTGAAGCTTTCTTT. The genes are TRBV4-2 and TRBJ1-1; 7 bases align to TRBD1. Germline values: CDR1 LGHNA, CDR2 YNFKEQ. Trimming removed 4 bases from V and 4 bases from J; junction bases left unmatched: 6. This CDR3 has 14 residues.

The rearrangement uses TRBV5-1 and TRBJ1-3; D possibly corresponds to TRBD1 (5 bases). This CDR3 spans 15 amino acids. In germline, CDR1 is SGHRS, CDR2 YFSETQ. Trimming pared 4 bases from V and 5 bases from J, leaving 16 bases between. Here the CDR3 reads CASSQDTGGRNTIYF. The CDR3 DNA reads TGCGCCAGCAGCCAGGACACTGGCGGGAGAAACACCATATATTTT.

This chain uses TRBV5-1 with TRBJ2-3; D is possibly TRBD2 (6 bases). The CDR3 runs 17 residues. Germline values: CDR1 SGHRS, CDR2 YFSETQ. Trimming cost V 0 bases and J 0 bases, with 14 bases left between them. In nucleotides, the CDR3 is TGCGCCAGCAGCTTGGGGGGAGGAAGCGCTAGCACAGATACGCAGTATTTT. This gives the protein CASSLGGGSASTDTQYF.

The chain combines TRBV19 with TRBJ1-5; TRBD1 agrees at 10 bases. In germline, CDR1 is LNHDA, CDR2 SQIVND (reference sequence). With 7 bases clipped from V and 4 bases from J, the junction kept 7 bases outside the gene matches. This CDR3 is built from 15 residues. CDR3 sequence (DNA): TGTGCCAGTAAGGGACAGGGGATAACAAATCAGCCCCAGCATTTT. Translating it yields CASKGQGITNQPQHF.